This TCR beta chain was sequenced in a study of T-cell reconstitution after alpha-beta-depleted transplantation in children (dated by TCRdb to 2016 to 2017). As for the study more broadly: Using TCR repertoire profiling, the study followed T-cell immune reconstitution in a quantitative way in children after TCRalphabeta/CD19-depleted allogeneic hematopoietic cell transplantation.

To note about this clonotype: The clone's antigen remains unknown. A read error may be the cause here, since a much bigger clone is one base away.

From the cysteine through the phenylalanine, the CDR3 covers 15 amino acids. Only CDR3 DNA remains: 45 bases, in frame from the first base. CDR1 and CDR2, per the germline V gene, are SGHVS and FNYEAQ. Receptor amplification or capture employed PCR. The reads were generated on an Illumina HiSeq 2500. TCR libraries were prepared with molecular barcoding, using unique molecular identifiers to normalize TCRbeta repertoire quantification. TCRdb trimmed the raw reads at Q25, called clones with MiXCR and kept productive beta chains. Rows with one shared CDR3 protein collapse into an entry with the most common genes and DNA. The table for this sample lists 150,000 to 250,000 distinct CDR3 sequences; just over 14% of them were counted only once. Clones ranked in the top ten supply approximately 13% of the sample.

This chain joins TRBV7-6 to TRBJ2-3, with the D gene too uncertain to name. This material consisted of PBMCs from the stem cell graft donor, taken from the stem cell graft. The origin of this receptor is a human donor who donated a stem cell graft to a child with acute lymphoblastic leukemia. The sequenced DNA: TGTGCCAGCAGCCCCTACCGTCCCGACACAGATAGGCAGTATTTT. This gives the protein CASSPYRPDTDRQYF. With the portions outside the CDR3 filled from the reference TRBV7-6 and TRBJ2-3 genes, the complete variable region becomes GAGVSQSPRYKVTKRGQDVALRCDPISGHVSLYWYRQALGQGPEFLTYFNYEAQQDKSGLPNDRFSAERPEGSISTLTIQRTEQRDSAMYRCASSPYRPDTDRQYFGPGTRLTVL.